These T cell receptor beta chains were read from a single sample in a study of shared clonotypes between healthy human individuals. Here immunoSEQ multiplex PCR was the method, and the copy in TCRdb shows in-frame clones only, minus some. This sample yields millions of clones, of which roughly 96% are seen a single time; 0.1% to 0.15% belongs to the top ten. The specimen sequenced was naive CD4+ T cells sorted from blood. These receptors all stem from a man younger than 35 in good health. Both conserved end residues are part of each CDR3. Each record gives: J gene, clone size, V gene, D gene, CDR3 DNA, CDR3 protein. The D gene is left open where the match is weak. Only part of the rows carry a size: once, few, many, or a class if the clone is expanded.

j_call: TRBJ2-1
clone_size: NA
v_call: TRBV7-9
d_call: NA
cdr3_nt: TGTGCCAGCACCCCCTCGGCCGGATTAAATGAGCAGTTCTTC
cdr3_aa: CASTPSAGLNEQFF

j_call: TRBJ2-7
clone_size: once
v_call: TRBV5-6
d_call: NA
cdr3_nt: TGTGCCAGCGGGCCCTTCTACTCCTACGAGCAGTACTTC
cdr3_aa: CASGPFYSYEQYF

j_call: TRBJ1-1
clone_size: NA
v_call: TRBV28
d_call: NA
cdr3_nt: TGTGCCACAGTGATAGGGGGGAGCGGGACTGAAGCTTTCTTT
cdr3_aa: CATVIGGSGTEAFF

j_call: TRBJ1-1
clone_size: few
v_call: TRBV30
d_call: TRBD1
cdr3_nt: TGTGCCTGGAGTGTACAGGGGGCGAACACTGAAGCTTTCTTT
cdr3_aa: CAWSVQGANTEAFF

j_call: TRBJ2-5
clone_size: NA
v_call: TRBV6-6
d_call: NA
cdr3_nt: TGTGCCAGCAGTTACTCGACAGGCCAAGAGACCCAGTACTTC
cdr3_aa: CASSYSTGQETQYF

j_call: TRBJ1-5
clone_size: NA
v_call: TRBV30
d_call: NA
cdr3_nt: TGTGCCTGGGGGTATGATAGCAATCAGCCCCAGCATTTT
cdr3_aa: CAWGYDSNQPQHF

j_call: TRBJ1-1
clone_size: NA
v_call: TRBV11-2
d_call: NA
cdr3_nt: TGTGCCAGCAGCGTCCTACAGGGCACTGAAGCTTTCTTT
cdr3_aa: CASSVLQGTEAFF

j_call: TRBJ2-7
clone_size: NA
v_call: TRBV4-1
d_call: NA
cdr3_nt: TGCGCCAGCAGCCGCATCCGGGACTTACGATCCTACGAGCAGTACTTC
cdr3_aa: CASSRIRDLRSYEQYF

j_call: TRBJ1-2
clone_size: NA
v_call: TRBV7-9
d_call: NA
cdr3_nt: TGTGCCAGCAGCTTAACTGAGTGGGGCGAGGGCTACACCTTC
cdr3_aa: CASSLTEWGEGYTF

j_call: TRBJ2-2
clone_size: NA
v_call: TRBV7-2
d_call: TRBD2
cdr3_nt: TGTGCCAGCAGCTCCCTAGCCTTGAGCGGGAGAGTAACCGGGGAGCTGTTTTTT
cdr3_aa: CASSSLALSGRVTGELFF

j_call: TRBJ2-3
clone_size: NA
v_call: TRBV10-1
d_call: NA
cdr3_nt: TGCGCCAGCAGCCCAGGGTCGGCAGATACGCAGTATTTT
cdr3_aa: CASSPGSADTQYF

j_call: TRBJ2-7
clone_size: NA
v_call: TRBV10-2
d_call: NA
cdr3_nt: TGCGCCAGCAGGGACAGCTCCTACGAGCAGTACTTC
cdr3_aa: CASRDSSYEQYF

j_call: TRBJ1-3
clone_size: NA
v_call: TRBV9
d_call: NA
cdr3_nt: TGTGCCAGCAGCGAGTACGGCTCTGGAAACACCATATATTTT
cdr3_aa: CASSEYGSGNTIYF

j_call: TRBJ2-2
clone_size: NA
v_call: TRBV7-8
d_call: NA
cdr3_nt: TGTGCCAGCAGCTTAGTCATGGGGACCGGGGAGCTGTTTTTT
cdr3_aa: CASSLVMGTGELFF

j_call: TRBJ2-1
clone_size: once
v_call: TRBV28
d_call: TRBD2
cdr3_nt: TGTGCCAGCAGTTTAGGGACTAGCGGGAGGTGGGTGGAGCAGTTCTTC
cdr3_aa: CASSLGTSGRWVEQFF

j_call: TRBJ2-7
clone_size: NA
v_call: TRBV2
d_call: NA
cdr3_nt: TGTGCCAGCAGTGATGGTGGGAGCCCCCCCTACGAGCAGTACTTC
cdr3_aa: CASSDGGSPPYEQYF

j_call: TRBJ2-2
clone_size: once
v_call: TRBV6-5
d_call: TRBD2
cdr3_nt: TGTGCCAGCAGCATACTAGCGGGAGGGGGCGGGGAGCTGTTTTTT
cdr3_aa: CASSILAGGGGELFF

j_call: TRBJ2-5
clone_size: NA
v_call: TRBV7-3
d_call: NA
cdr3_nt: TGTGCCAGCAGCTTAGTCGACCAAGAGACCCAGTACTTC
cdr3_aa: CASSLVDQETQYF

j_call: TRBJ2-3
clone_size: NA
v_call: TRBV5-1
d_call: NA
cdr3_nt: TGCGCCAGCAGCAAAGGGCAGTCCACAGATACGCAGTATTTT
cdr3_aa: CASSKGQSTDTQYF

j_call: TRBJ2-5
clone_size: NA
v_call: TRBV2
d_call: TRBD2
cdr3_nt: TGTGCCAGCAGTGAAGCGGAGCGGGGGGGCCTCGGCGGGACCCAGTACTTC
cdr3_aa: CASSEAERGGLGGTQYF

j_call: TRBJ2-3
clone_size: NA
v_call: TRBV28
d_call: TRBD1
cdr3_nt: TGTGCCAGCGGTACAGGGGGCCGCGGAAGCACAGATACGCAGTATTTT
cdr3_aa: CASGTGGRGSTDTQYF

j_call: TRBJ1-1
clone_size: NA
v_call: TRBV29-1
d_call: TRBD1
cdr3_nt: TGCAGCGTAGCATACAGGGGGACCACAGGCACTGAAGCTTTCTTT
cdr3_aa: CSVAYRGTTGTEAFF

j_call: TRBJ1-3
clone_size: NA
v_call: TRBV28
d_call: NA
cdr3_nt: TGTGCCAGCAGGGAAAGTCGGGGAAACACCATATATTTT
cdr3_aa: CASRESRGNTIYF

j_call: TRBJ2-3
clone_size: NA
v_call: TRBV6-5
d_call: TRBD1
cdr3_nt: TGTGCCAGCAGTTACGAACAGGGGTCAGATACGCAGTATTTT
cdr3_aa: CASSYEQGSDTQYF

j_call: TRBJ2-7
clone_size: NA
v_call: TRBV4-1
d_call: TRBD1
cdr3_nt: TGCGCCAGCAGCCAAGCCGCCGGACAGGGTGTCTACGAGCAGTACTTC
cdr3_aa: CASSQAAGQGVYEQYF

j_call: TRBJ1-5
clone_size: NA
v_call: TRBV2
d_call: NA
cdr3_nt: TGTGCCAGCAGTGCGGATGTGACGCCCCAGCATTTT
cdr3_aa: CASSADVTPQHF

j_call: TRBJ1-5
clone_size: NA
v_call: TRBV27
d_call: NA
cdr3_nt: TGTGCCAGCAGTTTAAGGTCCAATCAGCCCCAGCATTTT
cdr3_aa: CASSLRSNQPQHF

j_call: TRBJ1-6
clone_size: NA
v_call: TRBV15
d_call: TRBD1
cdr3_nt: TGTGCCACCCGTACGGACAGGGGTTTCTCCTATAATTCACCCCTCCACTTT
cdr3_aa: CATRTDRGFSYNSPLHF

j_call: TRBJ2-5
clone_size: NA
v_call: TRBV6-6
d_call: NA
cdr3_nt: TGTGCCAGCAAGAAAGTGGCAGTAGAGACCCAGTACTTC
cdr3_aa: CASKKVAVETQYF

j_call: TRBJ2-7
clone_size: NA
v_call: TRBV5-1
d_call: NA
cdr3_nt: TGCGCCAGCAGCTTGGTATATGGGGGTTCCTACGAGCAGTACTTC
cdr3_aa: CASSLVYGGSYEQYF

j_call: TRBJ1-1
clone_size: NA
v_call: TRBV6-5
d_call: NA
cdr3_nt: TGTGCCAGCAGTTACTGGGCGGGGGACACTGAAGCTTTCTTT
cdr3_aa: CASSYWAGDTEAFF

j_call: TRBJ2-5
clone_size: once
v_call: TRBV7-2
d_call: TRBD2
cdr3_nt: TGTGCCAGCAGCCCAGGACTAGCGGGGGGGCAGGGGACCCAGTACTTC
cdr3_aa: CASSPGLAGGQGTQYF

j_call: TRBJ2-7
clone_size: NA
v_call: TRBV18
d_call: NA
cdr3_nt: TGTGCCAGCTCACCTGGGGCCTACGAGCAGTACTTC
cdr3_aa: CASSPGAYEQYF

j_call: TRBJ2-5
clone_size: NA
v_call: TRBV5-1
d_call: NA
cdr3_nt: TGCGCCAGCAGCTTGGCAGGGGCGGGAGAGACCCAGTACTTC
cdr3_aa: CASSLAGAGETQYF

j_call: TRBJ1-1
clone_size: once
v_call: TRBV6-6
d_call: NA
cdr3_nt: TGTGCCAGCAGCCGGCGGGGTGTGGACACTGAAGCTTTCTTT
cdr3_aa: CASSRRGVDTEAFF

j_call: TRBJ2-1
clone_size: NA
v_call: TRBV7-2
d_call: NA
cdr3_nt: TGTGCCAGCAGCCGGCGAGCTGCCTCGTACAATGAGCAGTTCTTC
cdr3_aa: CASSRRAASYNEQFF

j_call: TRBJ2-7
clone_size: NA
v_call: TRBV6-5
d_call: NA
cdr3_nt: TGTGCCAGCAGTAGGGGGATTAGCTCCTACGAGCAGTACTTC
cdr3_aa: CASSRGISSYEQYF

j_call: TRBJ1-2
clone_size: NA
v_call: TRBV5-1
d_call: TRBD1
cdr3_nt: TGCGCCAGCAGCCCGGACAGGGCAAACTATGGCTACACCTTC
cdr3_aa: CASSPDRANYGYTF

j_call: TRBJ2-3
clone_size: NA
v_call: TRBV2
d_call: NA
cdr3_nt: TGTGCCAGCAAGAGGGCCGACACAGATACGCAGTATTTT
cdr3_aa: CASKRADTDTQYF

j_call: TRBJ1-6
clone_size: NA
v_call: TRBV9
d_call: NA
cdr3_nt: TGTGCCAGCAGCCCGAGAGGAGGGACTCCAAATCCCCTCCACTTT
cdr3_aa: CASSPRGGTPNPLHF

j_call: TRBJ1-3
clone_size: NA
v_call: TRBV30
d_call: TRBD1
cdr3_nt: TGTGCCTGGGACAGGGGGCGAACGAAAGGAAACACCATATATTTT
cdr3_aa: CAWDRGRTKGNTIYF

j_call: TRBJ2-2
clone_size: NA
v_call: TRBV28
d_call: NA
cdr3_nt: TGTGCCAGCAGGCCTCGGGGTAACACCGGGGAGCTGTTTTTT
cdr3_aa: CASRPRGNTGELFF

j_call: TRBJ2-4
clone_size: NA
v_call: TRBV6-1
d_call: NA
cdr3_nt: TGTGCCAGCCGTGATAGAGAAGGAGCCAAAAACATTCAGTACTTC
cdr3_aa: CASRDREGAKNIQYF

j_call: TRBJ2-3
clone_size: NA
v_call: TRBV5-1
d_call: TRBD1
cdr3_nt: TGCGCCAGCAGGGATACGGGACAGGGAGCAGATACGCAGTATTTT
cdr3_aa: CASRDTGQGADTQYF

j_call: TRBJ2-7
clone_size: NA
v_call: TRBV5-1
d_call: TRBD2
cdr3_nt: TGCGCCAGCAGCCCCGGGACTAGCGCCGGCACCTACGAGCAGTACTTC
cdr3_aa: CASSPGTSAGTYEQYF

j_call: TRBJ2-1
clone_size: once
v_call: TRBV5-4
d_call: NA
cdr3_nt: TGTGCCAGCAGCTTGATACTAGCCGAGAACAATGAGCAGTTCTTC
cdr3_aa: CASSLILAENNEQFF

j_call: TRBJ2-1
clone_size: NA
v_call: TRBV5-1
d_call: NA
cdr3_nt: TGCGCCAGCAGCTTGGCCGCTTTCCCCGGGAGCTCCTACAATGAGCAGTTCTTC
cdr3_aa: CASSLAAFPGSSYNEQFF

j_call: TRBJ1-2
clone_size: NA
v_call: TRBV6-5
d_call: NA
cdr3_nt: TGTGCCAGCAGAATAGGGGGGAACTATGGCTACACCTTC
cdr3_aa: CASRIGGNYGYTF

j_call: TRBJ2-2
clone_size: NA
v_call: TRBV5-5
d_call: TRBD1
cdr3_nt: TGTGCCAGCAGCCTCCCCACAGGGGGCTCAACCGGGGAGCTGTTTTTT
cdr3_aa: CASSLPTGGSTGELFF

j_call: TRBJ1-5
clone_size: NA
v_call: TRBV6-1
d_call: NA
cdr3_nt: TGTGCCAGCGTCGTGACTGGGGGTCAGCCCCAGCATTTT
cdr3_aa: CASVVTGGQPQHF

j_call: TRBJ1-1
clone_size: NA
v_call: TRBV7-8
d_call: NA
cdr3_nt: TGTGCCAGCAGCTTAGGCGGCCTGGGGGGCATGATGAACACTGAAGCTTTCTTT
cdr3_aa: CASSLGGLGGMMNTEAFF

j_call: TRBJ2-3
clone_size: NA
v_call: TRBV5-1
d_call: TRBD1
cdr3_nt: TGCGCCAGCAGCCAGGGACAGGGACCAGATACGCAGTATTTT
cdr3_aa: CASSQGQGPDTQYF

j_call: TRBJ2-5
clone_size: NA
v_call: TRBV7-2
d_call: TRBD2
cdr3_nt: TGTGCCAGCAGCTTAGTTGTCGCAGGTAGCGGGGGGGCTCGGGAGACCCAGTACTTC
cdr3_aa: CASSLVVAGSGGARETQYF

j_call: TRBJ2-3
clone_size: NA
v_call: TRBV19
d_call: TRBD1
cdr3_nt: TGTGCCAGTACCGAGTCCGGGACAGCTAGCACAGATACGCAGTATTTT
cdr3_aa: CASTESGTASTDTQYF

j_call: TRBJ1-1
clone_size: NA
v_call: TRBV7-9
d_call: NA
cdr3_nt: TGTGCCAGCAGCCCCTCACCACAGGGGAACACTGAAGCTTTCTTT
cdr3_aa: CASSPSPQGNTEAFF